This T cell receptor (beta chain) was sequenced during a study of Ad26.COV2.S vaccination and SARS-CoV-2 variants. Study-wide context: Among those in the COV1001 Ad26.COV2.S trial arm was the donor. Ad26.COV2.S shots went into the muscle once or twice, 56 days apart.

Points on this clone: Antigen specificity is unknown.

Treatment defined: 19 received Ad26.COV2.S at low or high dose, single or two shots; 5 received placebo; per-sample allocation not given. Day 63 following the first vaccine or placebo injection was when the samples were taken. Whole-study results and caveats: Responses of T cells in total may have been underestimated by the TCR breadth and depth analyses. Similar non-spike TCR breadth was observed in recipients of vaccine and of placebo.

The length of the CDR3 is 14 residues. V lost 2 bases, J lost 8 bases, and 15 bases lay in between. Per the germline V gene, CDR1 is SGHTA and CDR2 is FQGNSA. The repertoire was sequenced with immunoSEQ multiplex PCR; TCRdb's copy has only in-frame clones and lacks some. The sample gives about 330,000 clones, 85% to 90% of which show up once; approximately 5% is in the top ten. This sample comprised peripheral blood, obtained in a trial of Ad26.COV2.S vaccine versus placebo. This chain links TRBV7-2 with TRBJ1-2; no clear D gene. The receptor comes from a person between 18 and 59 years old who received the Ad26.COV2.S COVID-19 vaccine or a placebo. CDR3 DNA sequence: TGTGCCAGCAGCTTAAGACGGACGAGTGGGGGCTACACCTTC. Its protein is CASSLRRTSGGYTF.